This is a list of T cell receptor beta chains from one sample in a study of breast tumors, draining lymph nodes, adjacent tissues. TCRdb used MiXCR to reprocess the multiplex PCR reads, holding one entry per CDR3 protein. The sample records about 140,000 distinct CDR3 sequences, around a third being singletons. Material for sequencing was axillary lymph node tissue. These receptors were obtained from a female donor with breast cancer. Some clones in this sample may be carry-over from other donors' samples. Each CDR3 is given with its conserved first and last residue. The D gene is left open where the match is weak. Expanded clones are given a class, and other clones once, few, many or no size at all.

cdr3_nt: TGCAGCTTGGGGGGGGCCTACGAGCAGTACTTC
cdr3_aa: CSLGGAYEQYF
v_call: TRBV29-1
clone_size: .
j_call: TRBJ2-7
d_call: TRBD2

cdr3_nt: TGTGCCAGCATCCCATATCAGGGGTCAGATACGCAGTATTTT
cdr3_aa: CASIPYQGSDTQYF
v_call: TRBV7-9
clone_size: many
j_call: TRBJ2-3
d_call: .

cdr3_nt: TGTGCCAGCAGTCACTCCTCGTTTGGGGGCCGAGCTAACTATGGCTACACCTTC
cdr3_aa: CASSHSSFGGRANYGYTF
v_call: TRBV6-5
clone_size: many
j_call: TRBJ1-2
d_call: .

cdr3_nt: TGTGCCAGCAGGGGGACAGGGGGCGGGACAGATACGCAGTATTTT
cdr3_aa: CASRGTGGGTDTQYF
v_call: TRBV5-4
clone_size: many
j_call: TRBJ2-3
d_call: TRBD1

cdr3_nt: TGCAGTGCTAGTCGTCTAGCGGGGGGTGGTGAGCAGTTCTTC
cdr3_aa: CSASRLAGGGEQFF
v_call: TRBV20-1
clone_size: many
j_call: TRBJ2-1
d_call: TRBD2

cdr3_nt: TGTGCCAGCAGTGAATCGGACAGGGGGAACACTGAAGCTTTCTTT
cdr3_aa: CASSESDRGNTEAFF
v_call: TRBV6-1
clone_size: .
j_call: TRBJ1-1
d_call: TRBD1

cdr3_nt: TGTGCCAGCAGCCCTGACAGGGTGGGGTCGGGCCAGCATTTT
cdr3_aa: CASSPDRVGSGQHF
v_call: TRBV7-9
clone_size: many
j_call: TRBJ1-5
d_call: TRBD1

cdr3_nt: TGCAGTGCTACCGACGGACAGGGGGTGGCTGGCTATGGCTACACCTTC
cdr3_aa: CSATDGQGVAGYGYTF
v_call: TRBV20-1
clone_size: .
j_call: TRBJ1-2
d_call: TRBD1

cdr3_nt: TGCAGTGGTGGGGGCTATGGCTACACCATATATTTT
cdr3_aa: CSGGGYGYTIYF
v_call: TRBV20-1
clone_size: .
j_call: TRBJ1-3
d_call: .

cdr3_nt: TGCGCCAGCAGCTTGGTCGGGTGGGGGAGCCCCGGGGAGCTGTTTTTT
cdr3_aa: CASSLVGWGSPGELFF
v_call: TRBV5-1
clone_size: .
j_call: TRBJ2-2
d_call: .

cdr3_nt: TGTGCCAGTACCTTCAAAGGTGAGCAGTTCTTC
cdr3_aa: CASTFKGEQFF
v_call: TRBV19
clone_size: many
j_call: TRBJ2-1
d_call: .